A single sample gave rise to the 24 T cell receptor beta chains below, sequenced in a study of vaccination and CD4 T cells after COVID-19 (dated by TCRdb to 2021 to 2024). The library came from PCR. Sequenced on an Illumina iSeq 100. At the Johns Hopkins FTIC core, DNA from the cultured CD4+ T cells underwent TCR sequencing with the Oncomine TCR Beta short-read assay. Using fastp trimming at Q25 and MiXCR clonotype assembly, TCRdb reanalyzed the public sequencing data and kept in-frame beta chains. A single entry per CDR3 protein holds the most common genes and DNA from its merged rows. The sample profile shows about 5,600 distinct CDR3 sequences; 48% of them were found once. The ten biggest clones cover approximately 33% of the sample. Interpreted using the paper, the treatment or condition label stands for: roughly 10-day PBMC culture with coronavirus spike peptide pools or control peptides (ViraFEST assay).

Antigens for these TCRs are unknown. Sequences were obtained from CD4+ T cells from blood, cultured in vitro. Receptor source: a human donor who had recovered from COVID-19.

The chain has TRBV6-1 and TRBJ2-2; perhaps TRBD2 as D (5 bases). The CDR3 loop spans 13 amino acids. The germline V and J ends were trimmed by 6 bases and 5 bases, with 10 bases remaining between them. Germline loops: CDR1 MNHNS, CDR2 SASEGT. The CDR3 spells CASRIASTGELFF. CDR3 nucleotides: TGTGCCAGCAGGATAGCGTCGACCGGGGAGCTGTTTTTT.

The CDR3 here is CASSGGVGVSYEQYF. The CDR3 bases are TGTGCCAGCAGTGGAGGTGTCGGGGTATCCTACGAGCAGTACTTC. The chain joins TRBV2 to TRBJ2-7, with D tentatively TRBD2 (5 bases). Trimming left V 4 bases short and J 1 base short, with 14 bases between. The V gene's germline CDR1 is SNHLY and CDR2 FYNNEI. The CDR3 is 15 residues long.

CDR3 in amino acids: CSVDGQGPGNTIYF. The CDR3 nucleotides read TGCAGCGTTGACGGACAGGGCCCTGGAAACACCATATATTTT. V gene TRBV29-1 combines with J gene TRBJ1-3, with 8 nucleotides matching TRBD1. Trimming at V came to 3 bases and at J to 2 bases, leaving 3 bases not matched to a gene. The CDR3 extends over 14 amino acids. Per the germline V gene, CDR1 is SQVTM and CDR2 is ANQGSEA.

This chain uses TRBV5-1 with TRBJ1-2; 8 nucleotides align to TRBD1. There are 15 residues in the CDR3. Unmatched junction bases numbered 4, after V lost 1 base and J lost 2 bases. Looked up from germline, CDR1 is SGHRS and CDR2 is YFSETQ. CDR3 sequence: CASSLLAGGNYGYTF. The CDR3 DNA sequence: TGCGCCAGCAGCTTGTTGGCAGGGGGCAACTATGGCTACACCTTC.

The V call is TRBV6-2 or TRBV6-3, the J call TRBJ2-2; 9 bases agree with TRBD1. V dropped 6 bases and J dropped 2; count of bases not matched to a gene: 7. The germline gives CDR1 MNHEY, CDR2 SVGEGT. This CDR3 contains 16 residues. CDR3: CASSGTGPPNTGELFF. In nucleotides, the CDR3 is TGTGCCAGCAGCGGGACAGGGCCCCCTAACACCGGGGAGCTGTTTTTT.

This clonotype has more than one count but fewer than ten. The chain carries TRBV19 and TRBJ2-7, with D tentatively TRBD1 (6 bases). V lost 4 bases, J lost 4 bases, and 8 bases lay in between. Germline V gene sequence: CDR1 LNHDA, CDR2 SQIVND (reference sequence). The CDR3 runs 12 residues. For the CDR3, the DNA is TGTGCCAGTAGTACACAGGGATACGAGCAGTACTTC. This encodes CASSTQGYEQYF.

This clonotype has a handful of counts. The chain is built from TRBV6-4 and TRBJ1-2, with a tentative D call TRBD1 (6 bases). CDR1 and CDR2 (germline): MRHNA, SNTAGT. The CDR3 runs to 15 residues. V lost 6 bases to trimming and J lost 7 bases, with 21 bases between them. The CDR3 here is CASSPRNRAGGGYTF. CDR3 coding DNA: TGTGCCAGCAGCCCCCGGAACAGGGCAGGCGGTGGCTACACCTTC.

This rearrangement joins TRBV4-1 to TRBJ1-1; 7 nucleotides align to TRBD1. The germline V gene encodes CDR1 MGHRA and CDR2 YSYEKL. The V gene end was trimmed by 3 bases and the J gene end by 5 bases; junction bases not matched to a gene: 12. The CDR3 runs 16 residues. The DNA of the CDR3 is TGCGCCAGCAGCCACCTGAATCGACAGGGCAAAACTGAAGCTTTCTTT. It specifies CASSHLNRQGKTEAFF.

This clonotype showed up just a few times. The rearrangement uses TRBV20-1 and TRBJ2-7; 13 bases agree with TRBD2. There are 15 residues in the CDR3. The V segment lost 6 bases and the J segment 4 bases; nucleotides outside the gene matches: 9. Per the germline V gene, CDR1 is DFQATT and CDR2 is SNEGSKA (reference sequence). CDR3 amino acids: CSALRTSGSTYEQYF. CDR3 sequence (DNA): TGCAGTGCCCTCCGGACTAGCGGGAGTACGTACGAGCAGTACTTC.

This clonotype was observed a few times. This rearrangement joins TRBV29-1 to TRBJ2-3; 7 bases fit TRBD1. The CDR3 runs to 13 residues. The germline CDR1 and CDR2 sequences are SQVTM and ANQGSEA. Trimming cost V 7 bases and J 0 bases; bases outside gene matches: 4. The CDR3 nucleotides read TGCAGCGGTAAACAGGGGAGCACAGATACGCAGTATTTT. It translates to CSGKQGSTDTQYF.

The chain has TRBV5-4 and TRBJ2-7; 7 bases fit TRBD2. The CDR3 length is 15 residues. CDR1 and CDR2 (germline): SGHNT, YYREEE (reference sequence). V lost 4 bases and J lost 1; bases outside the gene matches: 8. CDR3 coding DNA: TGTGCCAGCAGCGTGCAGTCGGGAGGATCCTACGAGCAGTACTTC. It encodes CASSVQSGGSYEQYF.

This chain joins TRBV5-1 and TRBJ1-2, with D tentatively TRBD1 (5 bases). The V gene's germline CDR1 is SGHRS and CDR2 YFSETQ. Trimming took 3 bases from V and 2 from J, leaving 14 bases between them. The CDR3 has 15 residues. Here the CDR3 DNA reads TGCGCCAGCAGCTCTCGGGATTCAGGGAACTATGGCTACACCTTC. It specifies CASSSRDSGNYGYTF.

V usage is TRBV12-3 or TRBV12-4 and J usage is TRBJ2-7, with D possibly being TRBD1 (6 bases). The length of the CDR3 is 15 residues. Trimming removed 5 bases from V and 6 bases from J, with 20 bases in between. The DNA for the CDR3 is TGTGCCAGCAGTCCCCCGACAGGTTTCGGCGGCGAGCAGTACTTC. This codes for CASSPPTGFGGEQYF.

Relative to its sample, this clonotype is medium-sized. The genes are TRBV9 and TRBJ1-6, with D perhaps TRBD1 (6 bases). The CDR3 is made up of 14 amino acids. V lost 3 bases, J lost 7 bases, and 11 bases lay in between. Germline CDR1 and CDR2: SGDLS and YYNGEE. CDR3 sequence: CASSEGTLNSPLHF. CDR3 in DNA: TGTGCCAGCAGCGAAGGGACACTAAATTCACCCCTCCACTTT.

The chain carries TRBV20-1 and TRBJ2-4; D remains ambiguous. V gave up 2 bases and J gave up 5 bases, with 13 bases separating them. CDR1 and CDR2 from the germline V gene are DFQATT and SNEGSKA (reference sequence). The CDR3 has 14 residues. The CDR3 loop reads CSARQSVGQNIQYF. The DNA for the CDR3 is TGCAGTGCTAGACAGTCAGTCGGTCAAAACATTCAGTACTTC.

The table lists this clonotype with a count of one. The V and J genes are TRBV20-1 and TRBJ2-1; the match to TRBD2 covers 11 bases. The CDR3 extends over 19 amino acids. The V and J ends lost 0 bases and 0 bases, in that order; junction bases with no gene match: 10. CDR1 DFQATT and CDR2 SNEGSKA come from the germline V gene (reference sequence). This chain's CDR3 is CSARDLAIAGGPSYNEQFF. DNA of the CDR3: TGCAGTGCTAGAGATCTGGCAATAGCGGGAGGGCCCTCCTACAATGAGCAGTTCTTC.

This clonotype was found a few times. The genes are TRBV21-1 and TRBJ1-1; TRBD1 was called by the table and not checked on the DNA. TRBV21-1 is annotated as a pseudogene. The CDR3 length is 16 residues. In DNA, the CDR3 is TGTGCCAGCAAGATACAGGGGGCGGTAATGAACACTGAAGCTTTCTTT. Translated: CASKIQGAVMNTEAFF.

This clonotype has just a few counts. The genes are TRBV15 and TRBJ1-2; D may be TRBD1 (5 bases). CDR1 and CDR2 (germline): LNHNV, YYDKDF (reference sequence). The germline V and J ends were trimmed by 0 bases and 8 bases, with 28 bases remaining between them. The CDR3 is made up of 19 amino acids. CDR3 protein: CATSRDNTGVPPYDGGYTF. For the CDR3, the DNA is TGTGCCACCAGCAGAGACAACACAGGTGTTCCGCCCTATGACGGAGGCTACACCTTC.

This sequence joins TRBV6-1 and TRBJ1-1, with 10 bases fitting TRBD1. Looked up from germline, CDR1 is MNHNS and CDR2 is SASEGT. The CDR3 totals 15 residues. Trimming removed 6 bases from V and 3 bases from J; junction bases left unmatched: 7. The CDR3 nucleotides are TGTGCCAGCAGCCCGACAGGGGGCTTAGACACTGAAGCTTTCTTT. Residues: CASSPTGGLDTEAFF.

This clonotype occurred a few times. The rearrangement uses TRBV19 and TRBJ2-1; D is perhaps TRBD2 (7 bases). Per the germline V gene, CDR1 is LNHDA and CDR2 is SQIVND (reference sequence). The CDR3 has 15 amino acids. V lost 2 bases and J lost 5, with 13 bases in between. CDR3 protein: CASSIRAGANNEQFF. CDR3 bases: TGTGCCAGTAGTATAAGGGCGGGGGCAAACAATGAGCAGTTCTTC. Looking up the rest from reference TRBV19 and TRBJ2-1 gives the full variable domain: DGGITQSPKYLFRKEGQNVTLSCEQNLNHDAMYWYRQDPGQGLRLIYYSQIVNDFQKGDIAEGYSVSREKKESFPLTVTSAQKNPTAFYLCASSIRAGANNEQFFGPGTRLTVL.

This clonotype was found a few times. The V and J genes are TRBV5-4 and TRBJ1-1, with 11 nucleotides matching TRBD1. V lost 5 bases, J lost 3 bases, and 3 bases stayed unmatched. The CDR3 totals 14 residues. Germline-derived CDR1 and CDR2 are SGHNT and YYREEE (reference sequence). DNA for the CDR3: TGTGCCAGCAGTCGGGGACAGGGGGACACTGAAGCTTTCTTT. Protein: CASSRGQGDTEAFF.

This chain links TRBV5-4 with TRBJ1-6; D gene ambiguous. CDR1 and CDR2 from the germline V gene are SGHNT and YYREEE (reference sequence). V was clipped by 0 bases and J by 0 bases, with 7 bases between them. The CDR3 consists of 16 residues. Here the CDR3 reads CASSLGRSSYNSPLHF. The CDR3 DNA is TGTGCCAGCAGCTTGGGACGGAGCTCCTATAATTCACCCCTCCACTTT.

The rearrangement uses TRBV11-3 and TRBJ2-5; D gene ambiguous. Deletions cut 3 bases from V and 5 bases from J, with 7 bases between. CDR3 length equals 12 residues. Germline V gives CDR1 SGHNT, CDR2 YENEEA. The CDR3 loop reads CASSFSEETQYF. Here the CDR3 DNA reads TGTGCCAGCAGCTTTAGTGAGGAGACCCAGTACTTC.

This clonotype was detected a few times. V usage is TRBV24-1 and J usage is TRBJ1-5, with D tentatively TRBD1 (5 bases). Germline values: CDR1 KGHDR, CDR2 SFDVKD. V dropped 12 bases and J dropped 0 bases, with 26 bases sitting between them. The CDR3 has 18 residues. The CDR3: CAPRTQPLTSFSNQPQHF. The CDR3 bases are TGTGCCCCAAGGACACAACCACTAACATCCTTTAGCAATCAGCCCCAGCATTTT.